This T cell receptor (beta chain) was profiled in a study of naive and memory T cell subsets. Trimming stripped 3 bases from V and 9 bases from J, with 9 bases between. The CDR3 length is 11 residues. As to this clonotype: Its antigen remains unknown.

Study-level findings and limits: Diversity fell and Gini index rose from naive through CM, EM, EMRA. There was no ground truth to check naive and memory subset results.

Sequential positive selection took CD4 T cells first, then CD8 T cells. Four subsets defined by CD45RA and CD27 were sorted after CD3, CD4, CD8 and live/dead staining. Both TRBC1 and TRBC2 were covered by a beta constant-region primer of two equimolar oligonucleotides. Ligated cDNA was amplified by four rounds of PCR with nested alpha and beta constant-region primers and SP2. TCRdb independently ran MiXCR on the UMI-ligation and nested PCR reads; one entry per CDR3 protein. The sample comprises roughly 130,000 distinct CDR3 sequences, roughly 32% of which are singletons, and around 0.92% rests with the top ten.

The sample consisted of central memory CD4+ T cells from blood. This receptor was obtained from a human donor in good health. The V and J genes are TRBV12-3 or TRBV12-4 and TRBJ2-7; D could derive from TRBD1 or TRBD2 (5 bases each). CDR3 sequence reads: CASSFEGRQYF. The CDR3 nucleotides are TGTGCCAGCAGTTTTGAGGGGAGGCAGTACTTC.